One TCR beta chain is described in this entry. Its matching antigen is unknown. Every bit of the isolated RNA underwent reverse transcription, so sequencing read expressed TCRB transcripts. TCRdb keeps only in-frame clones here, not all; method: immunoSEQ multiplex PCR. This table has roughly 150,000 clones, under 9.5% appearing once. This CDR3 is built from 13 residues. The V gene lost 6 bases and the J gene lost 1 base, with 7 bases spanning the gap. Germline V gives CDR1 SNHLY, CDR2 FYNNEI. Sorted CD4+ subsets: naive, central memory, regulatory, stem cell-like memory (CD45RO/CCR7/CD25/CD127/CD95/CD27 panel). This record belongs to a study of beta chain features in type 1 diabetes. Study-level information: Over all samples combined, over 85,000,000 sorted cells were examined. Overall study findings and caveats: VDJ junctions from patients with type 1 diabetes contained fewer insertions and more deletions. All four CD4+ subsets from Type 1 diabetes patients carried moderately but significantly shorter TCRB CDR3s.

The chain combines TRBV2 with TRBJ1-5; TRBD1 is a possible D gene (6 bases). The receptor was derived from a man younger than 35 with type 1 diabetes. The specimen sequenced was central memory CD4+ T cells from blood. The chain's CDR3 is CASRGTSNQPQHF. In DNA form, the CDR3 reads TGTGCCAGCAGAGGGACAAGCAATCAGCCCCAGCATTTT.